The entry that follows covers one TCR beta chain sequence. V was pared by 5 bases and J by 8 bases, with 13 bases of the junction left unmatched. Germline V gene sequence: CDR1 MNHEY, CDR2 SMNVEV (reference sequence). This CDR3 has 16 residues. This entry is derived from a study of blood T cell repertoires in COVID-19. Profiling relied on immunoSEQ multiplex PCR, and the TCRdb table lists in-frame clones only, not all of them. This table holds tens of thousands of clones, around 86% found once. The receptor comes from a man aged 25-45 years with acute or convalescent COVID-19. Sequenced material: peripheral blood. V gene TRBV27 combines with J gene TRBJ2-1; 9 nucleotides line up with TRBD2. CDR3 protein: CASSAIAGAAVDEQFF. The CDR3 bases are TGTGCCAGCAGTGCCATAGCGGGAGCAGCAGTCGATGAGCAGTTCTTC.